A single sample gave rise to the 24 T cell receptor beta chains below, sequenced in a study of T cells in women clearing cervical HPV infection. The repertoire was sequenced with immunoSEQ multiplex PCR; TCRdb's copy has only in-frame clones and lacks some. In all, the sample yields about 22,000 clones. Sequenced: blood buffy coat. These receptors originate from a woman aged 18 to 75 with a cervical HPV16 infection that either progressed to CIN3+ or cleared (not recorded which).

Turning to this clone: The read falls 3 residues short of the CDR3 end, and the missing part is taken from the germline J gene. The J gene is TRBJ1-6, the V gene TRBV7-3; the D gene is possibly TRBD1 (6 bases). V was pared by 3 bases and J by 3 bases, with 6 bases between. This CDR3 comprises 14 residues. Germline loops: CDR1 SGHTA, CDR2 FQGTGA. Here the CDR3 reads CASSLDSYNSPLHF. CDR3 DNA (partial): TGTGCCAGCAGCTTGGACAGCTATAATTCACCC. The entire variable domain, with the rest obtained from reference TRBV7-3 and TRBJ1-6, is as follows: GAGVSQTPSNKVTEKGKYVELRCDPISGHTALYWYRQSLGQGPEFLIYFQGTGAADDSGLPNDRFFAVRPEGSVSTLKIQRTERGDSAVYLCASSLDSYNSPLHFGNGTRLTVT.

About this clone itself: Sequencing ends 3 residues short of the CDR3 end; the germline J gene provides the rest. V usage is TRBV9 and J usage is TRBJ2-1, with 7 bases fitting TRBD2. Germline assignment: CDR1 SGDLS and CDR2 YYNGEE. J gave up 6 bases and V 2 bases, and 11 bases lay outside the gene matches. The CDR3 loop spans 16 amino acids. CDR3 region: CASSVVAGLPFNEQFF. The covered CDR3 bases are TGTGCCAGCAGCGTCGTAGCGGGTCTACCATTCAATGAG.

Comment on this clone: Read coverage stops 3 residues before the CDR3 terminus; the germline J gene supplies the remainder. The rearrangement uses TRBV7-9 and TRBJ2-3; the match to TRBD1 covers 10 bases. The V gene end was trimmed by 5 bases and the J gene end by 5 bases; junction bases not matched to a gene: 7. This CDR3 region has 15 residues. Germline V CDR1 and CDR2: SEHNR, FQNEAQ (reference sequence). CDR3 DNA (partial): TGTGCCAGCAGCAAGACAGGGGGCAGGGGAGATACG. It specifies CASSKTGGRGDT. Given in full, the CDR3 is CASSKTGGRGDTQYF.

As concerns this clone: The read ends 3 residues before the CDR3 terminus; that terminus is restored from the germline J gene. The chain combines TRBV6-1 with TRBJ1-3; D is uncertain. There are 16 residues in the CDR3. Germline V gene data show CDR1 as MNHNS and CDR2 as SASEGT. V lost 4 bases to trimming and J lost 0 bases, with 13 bases between them. The sequenced part of the CDR3 DNA is TGTGCCAGCAGTGGGGCGGCGGGATTCTCTGGAAACACC. It is translated as CASSGAAGFSGNT. The entire CDR3 is CASSGAAGFSGNTIYF.

Concerning this clone: The CDR3 extends 3 residues past the end of the read, so its final part is completed from the germline J gene. The rearrangement uses TRBV4-1 and TRBJ1-4; D is perhaps TRBD1 (6 bases). Trimming shortened V by 1 base and J by 4 bases, and 16 bases separated the two germline ends. The V gene's germline CDR1 is MGHRA and CDR2 YSYEKL. The CDR3 extends over 17 amino acids. The CDR3 reads CASSQVGGGGSNEKLFF. Incomplete CDR3 DNA: TGCGCCAGCAGCCAAGTAGGGGGAGGAGGGAGTAATGAAAAA.

Regarding this clone: The sequenced fragment ends 3 residues before the CDR3 boundary, so the rest is inferred from the germline J gene. This rearrangement joins TRBV6-2 or TRBV6-3 to TRBJ1-2; D may be TRBD1 (5 bases). In germline, CDR1 is MNHEY, CDR2 SVGEGT. The CDR3 sequence is 13 residues long. Trimming left V 4 bases short and J 4 bases short, with 10 bases between. The sequenced CDR3 bases are TGTGCCAGCAGTTCGGGGGTCAGCTATGGC. Translating it yields CASSSGVSYG. The entire CDR3 is CASSSGVSYGYTF.

The covered CDR3 bases are TGTGCCAGCAGCCGAGGGGGTACTAATTCACCC. It specifies CASSRGGTNSP. The full CDR3 protein is CASSRGGTNSPLHF. This chain links TRBV11-1 with TRBJ1-6, with a weak D call TRBD1 (6 bases). The read gets to within 3 residues of the CDR3 end, and the germline J gene fills in the rest. The CDR3 loop spans 14 amino acids. The V gene lost 5 bases and the J gene lost 6 bases, with 11 bases spanning the gap. In germline, CDR1 is SGHAT, CDR2 FQDESV (reference sequence).

For this clone: The read ends 3 residues early relative to the CDR3; the germline J gene fills the gap. V gene TRBV7-2 combines with J gene TRBJ2-5; 7 bases are shared with TRBD2. Per the germline V gene, CDR1 is SGHTA and CDR2 is FQGNSA. CDR3 length equals 15 residues. The V segment lost 5 bases and the J segment 3 bases; nucleotides outside the gene matches: 9. The sequenced CDR3 bases are TGTGCCAGCAGCCGACTCTGGGGGGGAGAAGAGACC. Translated, it gives CASSRLWGGEET. The CDR3 as a whole reads CASSRLWGGEETQYF.

A note on this clone: The read halts 3 residues ahead of the CDR3 end, with the missing end drawn from the germline J gene. This rearrangement joins TRBV20-1 to TRBJ2-7; D ambiguous. V was cut by 0 bases and J by 2 bases, with 8 bases left in between. CDR1 and CDR2 (germline): DFQATT, SNEGSKA (reference sequence). This CDR3 has 13 residues. CDR3 protein: CSARDGTAYEQYF. CDR3 DNA, as far as it was read: TGCAGTGCTAGAGACGGCACAGCCTACGAG.

A remark on this clone: Sequencing ends 3 residues short of the CDR3 end; the germline J gene provides the rest. The V gene is TRBV18, the J gene TRBJ1-2; possibly TRBD1 for D (6 bases). The CDR3 is 15 amino acids. Germline lookup yields CDR1 KGHSH and CDR2 LQKENI. The covered CDR3 bases are TGTGCCAGCTCCCTGACGACTGGACAGTTCCACGAC. Protein sequence: CASSLTTGQFHD. From start to end, the CDR3 is CASSLTTGQFHDYTF.

To note about this clone: The read terminates 3 residues ahead of where the CDR3 ends, so the germline J gene completes it. J is TRBJ2-4 and V is TRBV20-1; weak D call: TRBD1 (5 bases). The CDR3 spans 13 residues. V shed 6 bases and J shed 0 bases, with 9 bases lying between them. The germline gives CDR1 DFQATT, CDR2 SNEGSKA (reference sequence). Incomplete CDR3 DNA: TGCAGTGCGCGACAGTTAGCCAAAAACATT. This translates into CSARQLAKNI. The whole CDR3 sequence is CSARQLAKNIQYF.

A remark on this clone: The CDR3 extends 3 residues past the end of the read, so its final part is completed from the germline J gene. The chain uses TRBV5-1 and TRBJ2-3, with D possibly being TRBD2 (6 bases). The V gene lost 4 bases and the J gene lost 0 bases, with 15 bases spanning the gap. This CDR3 comprises 16 residues. CDR1 and CDR2 (germline): SGHRS, YFSETQ. The CDR3 DNA, read in part, is TGCGCCAGCAGCCTAGGCGGCGGGACTAGCACAGATACG. Amino acids: CASSLGGGTSTDT. In full, the CDR3 reads CASSLGGGTSTDTQYF.

Worth noting for this clone: The CDR3 end is not reached by the read, which stops 3 residues before it; the germline J gene fills it in. This chain uses TRBV7-6 with TRBJ2-1; 9 bases align to TRBD1. The J segment lost 9 bases and the V segment lost 6 bases, leaving 12 bases of the junction unmatched. The CDR3 is 15 amino acids. Germline CDR1 is SGHVS and CDR2 is FNYEAQ. CDR3 loop: CASSSLGQGAGEQFF. CDR3 DNA, as far as it was read: TGTGCCAGCAGTTCCTTGGGACAGGGCGCGGGTGAG. Supplemented by reference TRBV7-6 and TRBJ2-1, the full variable domain reads GAGVSQSPRYKVTKRGQDVALRCDPISGHVSLYWYRQALGQGPEFLTYFNYEAQQDKSGLPNDRFSAERPEGSISTLTIQRTEQRDSAMYRCASSSLGQGAGEQFFGPGTRLTVL.

About this clone itself: Read data end 3 residues before the CDR3 end; the end is taken from the germline J gene. This chain uses TRBV20-1 with TRBJ2-2; 11 nucleotides line up with TRBD2. Germline V gene lookup returns CDR1 DFQATT and CDR2 SNEGSKA (reference sequence). The CDR3 has 14 residues. Trimming took 7 bases from V and 5 from J; bases not matched to a gene: 6. CDR3 loop: CSGRRTSGTGELFF. The DNA read from the CDR3 is TGCAGTGGACGACGGACTAGCGGGACCGGGGAG.

For this clone: The read is 3 residues too short to cover the CDR3 end, so that end is filled in from the germline J gene. This chain links TRBV6-2 or TRBV6-3 with TRBJ2-1; 8 bases are shared with TRBD1. The CDR3 has 15 amino acids. Germline loops: CDR1 MNHEY, CDR2 SVGEGT. V shed 5 bases, J shed 4 bases, and the junction held 7 bases outside the gene matches. The sequenced CDR3 bases are TGTGCCAGCAGTACCCGGGACAGGCCTTACAATGAG. Protein sequence: CASSTRDRPYNE. The CDR3 in its entirety is CASSTRDRPYNEQFF.

Regarding this clone: The CDR3 goes on 3 residues after the read ends, and that part is filled in from the germline J gene. This sequence joins TRBV19 and TRBJ2-7, with a possible D match to TRBD1 (5 bases). From germline, CDR1 is LNHDA and CDR2 SQIVND (reference sequence). The CDR3 length is 13 residues. V lost 5 bases and J 2 bases, leaving 10 bases between the germline ends. CDR3 DNA, as far as it was read: TGTGCCAGTAGTCAAGGACAAGCCTACGAG. It specifies CASSQGQAYE. The CDR3 reads in full as CASSQGQAYEQYF.

About this clone: Read data end 3 residues before the CDR3 end; the end is taken from the germline J gene. V is TRBV30 and J is TRBJ1-2, with a weak D call TRBD1 (6 bases). The germline V and J ends were trimmed by 0 bases and 4 bases, with 6 bases remaining between them. This CDR3 is 12 amino acids long. The germline V gene encodes CDR1 GTSNPN and CDR2 SVGIG (reference sequence). CDR3 DNA, as far as it was read: TGTGCCTGGAGTGTAGGGGGCTATGGC. It translates to CAWSVGGYG. The full CDR3 is CAWSVGGYGYTF. The whole variable domain, filled in from reference TRBV30 and TRBJ1-2, reads SQTIHQWPATLVQPVGSPLSLECTVEGTSNPNLYWYRQAAGRGLQLLFYSVGIGQISSEVPQNLSASRPQDRQFILSSKKLLLSDSGFYLCAWSVGGYGYTFGSGTRLTVV.

Points on this clone: Read sequence stops 3 residues before the CDR3 end, and the germline J gene provides the missing end. The chain is built from TRBV20-1 and TRBJ1-1, with a tentative D call TRBD1 (6 bases). V was trimmed by 0 bases and J by 4 bases, leaving 24 bases between them. There are 18 residues in the CDR3. Germline lookup yields CDR1 DFQATT and CDR2 SNEGSKA (reference sequence). CDR3 sequence reads: CSARDHQGLEVKGTEAFF. CDR3 DNA (partial): TGCAGTGCTAGAGACCATCAGGGGTTGGAAGTTAAAGGCACTGAA.

For this clone: The read finishes 3 residues shy of the CDR3 end, and the germline J gene is used to complete it. The J gene is TRBJ1-3, the V gene TRBV30, with TRBD1 identical over 12 bases. The germline V gene has CDR1 GTSNPN and CDR2 SVGIG (reference sequence). This CDR3 has 18 amino acids. Losses at the gene ends were 2 bases for V and 1 base for J; bases not matched to a gene: 9. CDR3 loop: CAWSTLWDRGRSGNTIYF. The CDR3 bases that were read are TGTGCCTGGAGTACACTTTGGGACAGGGGGCGATCTGGAAACACC.

A word on this clone: The read is 3 residues too short to cover the CDR3 end, so that end is filled in from the germline J gene. The V and J genes are TRBV2 and TRBJ1-1, with unresolved D. The length of the CDR3 is 12 residues. The V gene lost 9 bases and the J gene lost 1 base, with 9 bases spanning the gap. Per germline, CDR1 SNHLY and CDR2 FYNNEI. The chain's CDR3 is CASRGPNTEAFF. The DNA read from the CDR3 is TGTGCCAGTCGAGGTCCGAACACTGAA.

CDR3 sequence: CASSEQGVPNSPLHF. Incomplete CDR3 DNA: TGTGCCAGCAGTGAACAGGGGGTACCCAATTCACCC. This sequence joins TRBV6-1 and TRBJ1-6; 7 bases map to TRBD1. The CDR3 end falls 3 residues outside the read, so it is completed with the germline J gene. The ends lost 2 bases at V and 7 bases at J; junction bases unmatched: 5. Germline CDR1 and CDR2: MNHNS and SASEGT. The CDR3 totals 15 residues.

As to this clone: The observed sequence ends 3 residues before the CDR3 terminus, with the missing tail filled in from the germline J gene. This chain uses TRBV19 with TRBJ1-2; tentative D call: TRBD1 (5 bases). This CDR3 has 14 residues. V lost 3 bases to trimming and J lost 3 bases, with 11 bases between them. CDR1 and CDR2 from the germline V gene are LNHDA and SQIVND (reference sequence). Here the CDR3 reads CASSIEGSDYGYTF. The sequenced part of the CDR3 DNA is TGTGCCAGTAGTATTGAGGGGAGCGACTATGGC.

Measured by frequency, this clone is medium-sized. Coverage ceases 3 residues before the CDR3 finishes, and the germline J gene fills in the end. This chain links TRBV18 with TRBJ2-5, with 7 positions matching TRBD2. Unmatched junction bases numbered 5, after V lost 3 bases and J lost 1 base. This CDR3 has 15 amino acids. Germline assignment: CDR1 KGHSH and CDR2 LQKENI. The part of the CDR3 DNA that was read is TGTGCCAGCTCACCGGTAGCGGGCTTCCAAGAGACC. Translated: CASSPVAGFQET. The whole CDR3 protein reads CASSPVAGFQETQYF.

To note about this clone: From the germline J gene comes the end of the CDR3, since the read stops 3 residues before it. The V gene is TRBV7-9, the J gene TRBJ2-7; D is undetermined. Germline lookup yields CDR1 SEHNR and CDR2 FQNEAQ (reference sequence). V was cut by 7 bases and J by 4 bases, with 14 bases left in between. The length of the CDR3 is 13 residues. The CDR3 protein is CASNTDGTYEQYF. The sequenced CDR3 bases are TGTGCCAGCAACACAGACGGTACGTACGAG. The full variable domain, rest sourced from reference TRBV7-9 and TRBJ2-7, is DTGVSQNPRHKITKRGQNVTFRCDPISEHNRLYWYRQTLGQGPEFLTYFQNEAQLEKSRLLSDRFSAERPKGSFSTLEIQRTEQGDSAMYLCASNTDGTYEQYFGPGTRLTVT.